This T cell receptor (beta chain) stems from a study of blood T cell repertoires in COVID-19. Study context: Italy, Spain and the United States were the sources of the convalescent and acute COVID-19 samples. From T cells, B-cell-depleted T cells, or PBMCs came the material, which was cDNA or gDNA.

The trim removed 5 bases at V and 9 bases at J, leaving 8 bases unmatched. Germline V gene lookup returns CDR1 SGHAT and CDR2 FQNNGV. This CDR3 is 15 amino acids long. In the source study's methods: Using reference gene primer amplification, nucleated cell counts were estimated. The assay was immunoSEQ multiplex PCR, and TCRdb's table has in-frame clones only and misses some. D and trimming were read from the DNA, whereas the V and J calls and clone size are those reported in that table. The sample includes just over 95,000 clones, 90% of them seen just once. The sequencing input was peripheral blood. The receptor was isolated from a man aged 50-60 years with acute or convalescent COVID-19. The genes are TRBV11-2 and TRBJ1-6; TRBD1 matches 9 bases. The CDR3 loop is CASSEFRDRVSPLHF. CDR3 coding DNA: TGTGCCAGCAGCGAATTCCGGGACAGGGTTTCACCCCTCCACTTT.